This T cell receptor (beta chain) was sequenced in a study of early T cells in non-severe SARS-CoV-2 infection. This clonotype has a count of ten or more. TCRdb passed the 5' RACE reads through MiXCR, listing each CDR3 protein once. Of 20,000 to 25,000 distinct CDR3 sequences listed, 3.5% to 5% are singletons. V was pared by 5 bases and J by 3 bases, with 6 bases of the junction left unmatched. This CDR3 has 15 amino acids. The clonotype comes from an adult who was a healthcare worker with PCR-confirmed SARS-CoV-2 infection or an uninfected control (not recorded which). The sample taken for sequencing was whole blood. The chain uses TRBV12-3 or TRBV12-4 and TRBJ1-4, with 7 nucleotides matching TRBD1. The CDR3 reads CASSPTGQANEKLFF. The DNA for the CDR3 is TGTGCCAGCAGTCCCACTGGACAGGCTAATGAAAAACTGTTTTTT.